This T cell receptor (beta chain) was identified in a study of blood T cell repertoires in COVID-19. Study overall: The analysed material was cDNA or gDNA that came from T cells, B-cell-depleted T cells, or PBMCs.

Under the authors' procedure: Amplification of reference gene primers was used by the study to estimate nucleated cell counts. This table comes from immunoSEQ multiplex PCR, and its TCRdb copy is limited to in-frame clones, with some not included. V and J calls and clone size come straight from that table; D and trimming were deduced from the DNA. The data show 170,000 or so clones, around 83% seen once. The CDR3 is made up of 17 amino acids. Germline CDR1 and CDR2: LGHNA and YNFKEQ. The J segment lost 0 bases and the V segment lost 0 bases, leaving 5 bases of the junction unmatched. V is TRBV4-2 and J is TRBJ1-3, with 7 nucleotides matching TRBD1. This clonotype originated in a human donor in a cohort sampled during active COVID-19. Source material: peripheral blood. This CDR3 is CASSQDGPGGSGNTIYF. CDR3 nucleotides: TGTGCCAGCAGCCAAGACGGGCCAGGGGGCTCTGGAAACACCATATATTTT.